The T cell receptor (beta chain) described here comes from a study of CD8+CD57+ T cells in acquired aplastic anemia. This clonotype was found a few times. The patients chosen for sequencing had shown expansion of CD8+CD57+ cells (detected by flow cytometry). Genomic DNA, serving as template, underwent TCR beta VDJ and CDR3 profiling. TCRdb analysed the reads with MiXCR anew, one entry per CDR3 protein. Here the sample spans 170,000 or so distinct CDR3 sequences, 63% being singletons. This CDR3 is 14 amino acids long. Germline V gene data show CDR1 as LNHDA and CDR2 as SQIVND (reference sequence). V dropped 9 bases and J dropped 3 bases, with 17 bases sitting between them.

This clonotype was sampled from a human donor with aplastic anemia. Sequencing was carried out using sorted CD4+, CD8+, or CD8+CD57+ T cells (not recorded which) from PBMCs. This rearrangement joins TRBV19 to TRBJ1-2, with D hard to call. The CDR3 DNA reads as TGTGCCAGCAAAGAGGGAGGTTGGGACTATGGCTACACCTTC. This encodes CASKEGGWDYGYTF.